This TCR beta chain emerged from a study of technical replicates of blood from a few donors. Germline V lookup: CDR1 LNHDA, CDR2 SQIVND (reference sequence). The CDR3 is 12 residues long. V dropped 3 bases and J dropped 6 bases, with 9 bases sitting between them. Method: immunoSEQ multiplex PCR; TCRdb's copy keeps in-frame clones and lacks some. The sample holds some 14,000 clones, more than 70% seen once. The sequence was obtained from a human donor in good health. This chain joins TRBV19 and TRBJ2-7; no reliable D call. What was sequenced was PBMCs. Here the CDR3 reads CASSIPPGEQYF. CDR3 in DNA: TGTGCCAGTAGTATTCCCCCGGGCGAGCAGTACTTC.